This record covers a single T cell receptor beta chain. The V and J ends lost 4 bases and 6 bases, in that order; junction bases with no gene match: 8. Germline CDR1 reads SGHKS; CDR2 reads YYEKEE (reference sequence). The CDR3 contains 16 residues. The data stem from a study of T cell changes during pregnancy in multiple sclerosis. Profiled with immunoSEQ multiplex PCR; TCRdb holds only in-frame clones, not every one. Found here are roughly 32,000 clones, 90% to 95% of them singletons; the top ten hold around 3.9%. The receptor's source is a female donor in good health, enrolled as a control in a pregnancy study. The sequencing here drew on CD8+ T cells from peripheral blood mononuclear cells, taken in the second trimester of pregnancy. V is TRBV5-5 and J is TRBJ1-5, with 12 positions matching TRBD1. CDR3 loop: CASSQGTGGLGQPQHF. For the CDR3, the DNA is TGTGCCAGCAGCCAAGGGACAGGGGGCTTAGGTCAGCCCCAGCATTTT.